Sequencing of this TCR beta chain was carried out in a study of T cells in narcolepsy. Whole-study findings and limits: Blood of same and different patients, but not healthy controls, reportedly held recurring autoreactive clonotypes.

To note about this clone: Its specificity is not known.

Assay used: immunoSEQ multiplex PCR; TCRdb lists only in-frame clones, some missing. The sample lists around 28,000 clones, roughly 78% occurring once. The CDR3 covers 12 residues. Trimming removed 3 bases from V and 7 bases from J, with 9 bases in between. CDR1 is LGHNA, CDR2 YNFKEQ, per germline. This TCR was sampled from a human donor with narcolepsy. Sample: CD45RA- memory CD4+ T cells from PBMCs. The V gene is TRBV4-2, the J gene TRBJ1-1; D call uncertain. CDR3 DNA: TGTGCCAGCAGCCAGAGTTCAGTTGAAGCTTTCTTT. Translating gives CASSQSSVEAFF.